A selection of T cell receptor beta chains follows, all from one sample in a study of PD-L1 blockade in urothelial cancer. TCRdb's table, derived via immunoSEQ multiplex PCR, lists solely in-frame clones and lacks some. Found here are more than 60,000 clones, 88% of them singletons; the top ten hold approximately 10%. The sequenced sample was PBMCs, obtained around atezolizumab (anti-PD-L1) treatment. These receptors were obtained from a man aged 60 to 69 with urothelial cancer. CDR3s include the opening cysteine and the closing phenylalanine or tryptophan. A D gene is named only where the DNA matches it firmly. Some rows have no size entry. The others give once, few or many, or a class for an expanded clone.

NA	11	TRBV20-1	TRBJ2-7	TRBD2	CSAWTSYEQYF	TGCAGTGCTTGGACTAGTTACGAGCAGTACTTC
NA	18	TRBV5-1	TRBJ1-2	NA	CASSLATDRTGKNYGYTF	TGCGCCAGCAGCTTGGCAACGGACCGTACAGGGAAAAACTATGGCTACACCTTC
NA	14	TRBV7-2	TRBJ1-2	NA	CASSLDRHLYGYTF	TGTGCCAGCAGCTTAGACAGGCACCTCTATGGCTACACCTTC
NA	15	TRBV11-2	TRBJ2-5	NA	CASSLSGYFRATQYF	TGTGCCAGCAGCTTATCGGGGTACTTCCGAGCGACCCAGTACTTC
NA	17	TRBV11-2	TRBJ2-5	TRBD1	CASSLGAGGAGQETQYF	TGTGCCAGCAGCTTAGGTGCAGGGGGCGCGGGCCAAGAGACCCAGTACTTC
NA	11	TRBV28	TRBJ1-2	TRBD1	CASRLRDRAFF	TGTGCCAGCAGGTTAAGGGACAGGGCGTTCTTC
NA	15	TRBV7-2	TRBJ2-7	NA	CASSLRTTWAGEQYF	TGTGCCAGCAGCCTAAGGACAACCTGGGCGGGGGAGCAGTACTTC
NA	15	TRBV5-4	TRBJ1-2	TRBD1	CASSLYRDRDYGYTF	TGTGCCAGCAGCTTATACCGGGACAGGGACTATGGCTACACCTTC
NA	15	TRBV29-1	TRBJ2-7	NA	CSVEDVTGEDYEQYF	TGCAGCGTTGAAGATGTAACAGGGGAGGACTACGAGCAGTACTTC
few	18	TRBV11-2	TRBJ2-2	TRBD2	CASSPFPAGGRRAGELFF	TGTGCCAGCAGCCCGTTCCCTGCGGGAGGGCGAAGGGCCGGGGAGCTGTTTTTT
NA	13	TRBV5-1	TRBJ2-1	TRBD2	CASSPSGAYEQFF	TGCGCCAGCAGCCCAAGCGGGGCGTATGAGCAGTTCTTC
NA	16	TRBV4-3	TRBJ2-3	TRBD1	CASSRAGQGIPDTQYF	TGCGCCAGCAGCCGCGCGGGACAGGGGATCCCAGATACGCAGTATTTT
NA	15	TRBV7-9	TRBJ1-1	NA	CASSLAGTDEGGAFF	TGTGCCAGCAGCTTAGCAGGCACCGACGAGGGAGGAGCTTTCTTT
NA	13	TRBV7-3	TRBJ1-1	NA	CASSLTLNTEAFF	TGTGCCAGCAGCTTAACCTTGAACACTGAAGCTTTCTTT
NA	15	TRBV5-4	TRBJ1-6	NA	CASSLTRNRDSPLHF	TGTGCCAGCAGCCTAACCCGGAACAGGGATTCACCCCTCCACTTT
NA	15	TRBV6-4	TRBJ2-1	TRBD2	CASSVQSGNGNEQFF	TGTGCCAGCAGTGTCCAAAGCGGGAACGGGAATGAGCAGTTCTTC
NA	16	TRBV9	TRBJ1-3	NA	CASSVDGRSSGNTIYF	TGTGCCAGCAGCGTAGATGGGAGAAGCTCTGGAAACACCATATATTTT
NA	15	TRBV25-1	TRBJ2-7	NA	CASSEYLGGPYEQYF	TGTGCCAGCAGTGAATACCTTGGGGGCCCCTACGAGCAGTACTTC
NA	14	TRBV11-3	TRBJ2-3	NA	CASSPRDLTDTQYF	TGTGCCAGCAGCCCTAGGGACTTGACAGATACGCAGTATTTT
NA	16	TRBV7-9	TRBJ2-3	NA	CASSLDYLLNTDTQYF	TGTGCCAGCAGCTTGGATTATTTACTAAACACAGATACGCAGTATTTT
NA	14	TRBV5-4	TRBJ1-2	TRBD1	CASSLRDRNYGYTF	TGTGCCAGCAGCTTGCGGGACAGGAACTATGGCTACACCTTC
few	11	TRBV7-9	TRBJ2-1	NA	CASSFNNEQFF	TGTGCCAGCAGCTTTAACAATGAGCAGTTCTTC
NA	13	TRBV30	TRBJ1-4	TRBD1	CAWSRDRDEKLFF	TGTGCCTGGAGTCGAGACAGGGATGAAAAACTGTTTTTT
NA	15	TRBV10-3	TRBJ2-1	NA	CAISTGSTSYNEQFF	TGTGCCATCAGTACAGGGTCTACCTCCTACAATGAGCAGTTCTTC
NA	19	TRBV27	TRBJ1-1	NA	CASSPTGVPIGSINTEAFF	TGTGCCAGCAGTCCGACAGGAGTACCAATCGGTTCCATTAACACTGAAGCTTTCTTT
few	14	TRBV7-3	TRBJ2-2	TRBD2	CASSSRGGSEELFF	TGTGCCAGCAGCTCCCGGGGAGGGTCGGAGGAGCTGTTTTTT
NA	14	TRBV19	TRBJ2-3	TRBD1	CASRKGQGADTQYF	TGTGCCAGTAGGAAGGGACAGGGGGCAGATACGCAGTATTTT
NA	19	TRBV14	TRBJ2-6	NA	CASSHVARPISSGANVLTF	TGTGCCAGCAGCCACGTTGCCAGGCCCATAAGCTCTGGGGCCAACGTCCTGACTTTC
NA	14	TRBV4-1	TRBJ1-6	NA	CASSQETEFSPLHF	TGCGCCAGCAGCCAAGAGACTGAGTTTTCACCCCTCCACTTT
NA	15	TRBV7-3	TRBJ2-7	TRBD2	CASSTWTSGSYEQYF	TGTGCCAGCAGCACTTGGACTAGCGGCTCCTACGAGCAGTACTTC